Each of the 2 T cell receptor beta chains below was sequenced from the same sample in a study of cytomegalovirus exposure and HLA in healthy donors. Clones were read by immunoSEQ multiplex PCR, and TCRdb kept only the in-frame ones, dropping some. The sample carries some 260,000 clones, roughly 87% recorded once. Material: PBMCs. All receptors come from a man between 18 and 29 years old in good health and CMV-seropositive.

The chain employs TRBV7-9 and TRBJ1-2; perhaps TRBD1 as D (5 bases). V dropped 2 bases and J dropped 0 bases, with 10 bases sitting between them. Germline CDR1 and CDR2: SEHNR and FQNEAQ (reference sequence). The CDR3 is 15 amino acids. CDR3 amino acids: CASSLSGGANYGYTF. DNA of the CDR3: TGTGCCAGCAGCTTATCGGGGGGAGCTAACTATGGCTACACCTTC.

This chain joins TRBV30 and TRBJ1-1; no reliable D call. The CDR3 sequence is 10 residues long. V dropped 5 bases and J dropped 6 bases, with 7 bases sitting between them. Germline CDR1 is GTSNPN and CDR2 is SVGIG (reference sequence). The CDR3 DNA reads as TGTGCCTGGGGACGATCTGAAGCTTTCTTT. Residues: CAWGRSEAFF.